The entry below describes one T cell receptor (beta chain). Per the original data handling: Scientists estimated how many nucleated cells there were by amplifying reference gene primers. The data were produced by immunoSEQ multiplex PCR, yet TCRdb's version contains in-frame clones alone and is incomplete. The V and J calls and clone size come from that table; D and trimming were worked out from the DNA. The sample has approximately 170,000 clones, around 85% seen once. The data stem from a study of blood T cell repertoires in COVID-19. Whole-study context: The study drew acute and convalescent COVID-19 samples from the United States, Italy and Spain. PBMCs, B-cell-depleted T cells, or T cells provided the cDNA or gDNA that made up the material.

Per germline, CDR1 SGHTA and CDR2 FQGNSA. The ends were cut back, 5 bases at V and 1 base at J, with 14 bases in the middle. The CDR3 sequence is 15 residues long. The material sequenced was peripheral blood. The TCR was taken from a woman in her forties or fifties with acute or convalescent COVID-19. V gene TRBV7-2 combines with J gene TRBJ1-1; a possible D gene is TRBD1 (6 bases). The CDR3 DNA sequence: TGTGCCAGCAGCCCGAGAAGGGGACAGAACACTGAAGCTTTCTTT. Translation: CASSPRRGQNTEAFF. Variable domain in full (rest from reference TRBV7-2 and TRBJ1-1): GAGVSQSPSNKVTEKGKDVELRCDPISGHTALYWYRQSLGQGLEFLIYFQGNSAPDKSGLPSDRFSAERTGGSVSTLTIQRTQQEDSAVYLCASSPRRGQNTEAFFGQGTRLTVV.